This is a list of T cell receptor beta chains from one sample in a study of blood T cells in healthy people across ages. TCRdb recomputed calls from the 5' RACE reads with MiXCR, one row per CDR3 protein. The sample yields about 800,000 distinct CDR3 sequences, 58% seen once. The specimen sequenced was blood. These receptors were collected from a young man in good health. CDR3s include the opening cysteine and the closing phenylalanine or tryptophan. D genes are given only for firm matches. Clone sizes are given selectively: once, few, many, or a class where the clone is expanded.

J: TRBJ2-3; size: .; V: TRBV29-1; D: TRBD1; CDR3: CSVSGQGTDTQYF; DNA: TGCAGCGTTTCAGGACAGGGAACAGATACGCAGTATTTT
J: TRBJ2-5; size: few; V: TRBV6-6; D: .; CDR3: CASSREFKTQYF; DNA: TGTGCCAGCAGCCGGGAGTTTAAGACCCAGTACTTC
J: TRBJ1-2; size: .; V: TRBV20-1; D: .; CDR3: CSAPTAGHYGYTF; DNA: TGCAGTGCCCCGACCGCGGGCCACTATGGCTACACCTTC
J: TRBJ1-2; size: .; V: TRBV10-3; D: .; CDR3: CAVTGRIDYGYTF; DNA: TGTGCCGTAACGGGAAGAATTGACTATGGCTACACCTTC
J: TRBJ2-3; size: .; V: TRBV7-9; D: .; CDR3: CASSPPTRPPLDTQYF; DNA: TGTGCCAGCAGCCCTCCCACTAGACCACCCCTAGATACGCAGTATTTT
J: TRBJ1-5; size: .; V: TRBV4-3; D: .; CDR3: CASSQEVQVNQPQHF; DNA: TGCGCCAGCAGCCAAGAGGTACAGGTCAATCAGCCCCAGCATTTT
J: TRBJ2-1; size: .; V: TRBV12-3/TRBV12-4; D: .; CDR3: CASSPGDEQGRESSYNEQFF; DNA: TGTGCCAGCAGTCCGGGGGATGAACAGGGAAGGGAGAGCTCCTACAATGAGCAGTTCTTC
J: TRBJ2-4; size: .; V: TRBV29-1; D: .; CDR3: CSAQESIQYF; DNA: TGCAGCGCACAGGAGAGCATTCAGTACTTC
J: TRBJ2-7; size: .; V: TRBV7-2; D: .; CDR3: CASSFQVDSYEQYF; DNA: TGTGCCAGCAGCTTTCAGGTGGACTCCTACGAGCAGTACTTC
J: TRBJ1-4; size: .; V: TRBV7-2; D: .; CDR3: CASSLNGGTNEKLFF; DNA: TGTGCCAGCAGCTTAAACGGGGGCACTAATGAAAAACTGTTTTTT
J: TRBJ2-5; size: .; V: TRBV6-5; D: .; CDR3: CASSRTRDSRETQYF; DNA: TGTGCCAGCAGTCGAACCCGGGACTCGAGAGAGACCCAGTACTTC
J: TRBJ2-6; size: .; V: TRBV7-6; D: TRBD2; CDR3: CASGWGGAGANVLTF; DNA: TGTGCCAGCGGTTGGGGGGGGGCTGGGGCCAACGTCCTGACTTTC
J: TRBJ2-1; size: .; V: TRBV6-2/TRBV6-3; D: .; CDR3: CASSTPLGLNEQFF; DNA: TGTGCCAGCAGTACTCCACTGGGGCTCAATGAGCAGTTCTTC